This record concerns one TCR beta chain sequence. Its antigen remains undetermined. Per-nucleotide qualities are absent, and no much larger clonotype sits a single base away. V gives up 2 bases and J gives up 5 bases, and the segment between their germline ends measures 9 bases. The germline V gene sets CDR1 to MNHNS and CDR2 to SASEGT. The CDR3, cysteine through phenylalanine, is 13 amino acids long. Of the read, only the CDR3 DNA is kept; its 39 bases are in frame from base 1. The sample originates from a study of blood T cell repertoires in COVID-19 (dated by TCRdb to 2020 to 2022). A note on the overall study: Samples covering the acute and convalescent phases of COVID-19 were provided by collaborators in the United States, Italy and Spain. The samples were drawn from two sources: the first 160 participants of the ongoing ImmuneRACE study, and 1,000 to 1,500 subjects contributed by 6 global collaborators. Where available, HLA class I and class II types were taken from metadata supplied by the sample provider and were not determined by assay-based typing. The prospective study material was composed of cDNA or gDNA derived from T cells, B-cell-depleted T cells, or PBMCs. A de-identified subject ID, COVID-19 status, age in years and sex were almost always included in the sample metadata. A freely available public database, intended as a resource for researchers studying the immune response to SARS-CoV-2, is where the repertoires were released. The dataset comprised deeply sampled blood TCRbeta repertoires from subjects exposed to, actively infected with, or recovered from COVID-19. The paper as a whole reports these results and caveats: How much clinical and demographic metadata was included differed by source and by participant, and the metadata was provided uncurated.

The immunoSEQ Assay, a bias-controlled multiplex PCR, was used to amplify TCRbeta CDR3 regions from genomic DNA. The authors' analysis ran thus. Within the assay, amplification of reference gene primers was used to estimate how many nucleated cells each sample contained. To quantify the absolute abundance of each unique TCRbeta CDR3 rearrangement, sequence reads were collapsed and filtered. For each sample, productive Simpson clonality was calculated as the square root of Simpson's diversity index across productive rearrangements. Imported from immuneACCESS, the table was reduced by TCRdb to in-frame sequences with V and J called. These copies leave out some clones; in studies compared against another copy, an unresolved V gene accounts for under half, and the cause of the remainder is not known. V and J calls and clone size are as listed in that table; D and trimming were resolved from the DNA. In this sample the table shows fewer than 350,000 clones, 81% of which occur a single time. The ten largest clones capture 2.5% to 3% of the sample.

Collaborating institutions collected whole blood in K2EDTA tubes following their own protocols. For TCRbeta analysis, collaborator samples were shipped as frozen whole blood, as isolated PBMCs, or as DNA extracted from either sample type. The sequencing input was peripheral blood. This TCR was recovered from a woman between 55 and 75 years old with active or convalescent COVID-19. The chain is encoded by TRBV6-1 joined to TRBJ1-1, with the D gene call left open. The nucleotide sequence reads as follows: TGTGCCAGCAGTGAACCTAGTAGGACTGAAGCTTTCTTT. It is translated as CASSEPSRTEAFF.